Listed here is a single TCR beta chain. This specimen comes from a study of blood T cell repertoires in COVID-19. The CDR3 covers 16 residues. Germline loops: CDR1 MNHEY, CDR2 SMNVEV (reference sequence). J was trimmed by 2 bases and V by 6 bases; bases with no gene match: 8. Profiled with immunoSEQ multiplex PCR; TCRdb holds only in-frame clones, not every one. The data contain more than 200,000 clones, roughly four fifths of them singletons. The sequencing sample was made of peripheral blood. The sequence was obtained from a middle-aged man with active or convalescent COVID-19. J is TRBJ1-3 and V is TRBV27; 9 bases match TRBD1. The CDR3 reads CASRRTGEMAGNTIYF. CDR3 coding DNA: TGTGCCAGCAGAAGGACAGGGGAGATGGCTGGAAACACCATATATTTT.